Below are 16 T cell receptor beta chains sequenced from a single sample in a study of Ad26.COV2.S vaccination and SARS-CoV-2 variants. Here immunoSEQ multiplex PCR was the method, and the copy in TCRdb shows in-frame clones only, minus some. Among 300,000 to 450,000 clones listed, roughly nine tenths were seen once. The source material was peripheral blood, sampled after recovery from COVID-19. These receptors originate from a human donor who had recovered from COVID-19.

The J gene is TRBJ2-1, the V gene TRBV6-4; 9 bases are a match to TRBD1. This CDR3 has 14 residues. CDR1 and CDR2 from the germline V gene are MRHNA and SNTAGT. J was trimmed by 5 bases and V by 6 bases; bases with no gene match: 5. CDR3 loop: CASRGQGVDNEQFF. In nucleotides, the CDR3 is TGTGCCAGCAGGGGACAGGGAGTGGACAATGAGCAGTTCTTC.

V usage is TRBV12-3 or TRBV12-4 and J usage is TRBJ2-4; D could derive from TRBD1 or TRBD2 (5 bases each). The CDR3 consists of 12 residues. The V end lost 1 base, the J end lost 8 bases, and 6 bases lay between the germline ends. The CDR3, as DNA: TGTGCCAGCAGTTTAGGGGGGTACATTCAGTACTTC. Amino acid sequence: CASSLGGYIQYF.

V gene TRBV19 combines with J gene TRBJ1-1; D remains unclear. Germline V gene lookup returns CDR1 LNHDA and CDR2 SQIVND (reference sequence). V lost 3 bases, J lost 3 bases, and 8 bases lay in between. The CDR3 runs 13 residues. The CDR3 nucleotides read TGTGCCAGTAGTATTTCCGGGTACACTGAAGCTTTCTTT. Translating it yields CASSISGYTEAFF.

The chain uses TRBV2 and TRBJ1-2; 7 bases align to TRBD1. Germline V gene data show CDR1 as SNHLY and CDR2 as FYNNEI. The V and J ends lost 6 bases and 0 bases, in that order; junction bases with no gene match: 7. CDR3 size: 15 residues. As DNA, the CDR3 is TGTGCCAGCAGAACACAGGGGTGGTCTAACTATGGCTACACCTTC. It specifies CASRTQGWSNYGYTF.

CDR3 loop: CASSRDFSGQVLYEQYF. Here the CDR3 DNA reads TGTGCCAGCAGTCGAGACTTCTCGGGACAGGTCCTTTACGAGCAGTACTTC. The chain has TRBV6-6 and TRBJ2-7, with TRBD1 identical over 8 bases. This CDR3 is built from 17 residues. Germline CDR1 is MNHNY and CDR2 is SVGAGI (reference sequence). Trimming took 5 bases from V and 4 from J; bases not matched to a gene: 16.

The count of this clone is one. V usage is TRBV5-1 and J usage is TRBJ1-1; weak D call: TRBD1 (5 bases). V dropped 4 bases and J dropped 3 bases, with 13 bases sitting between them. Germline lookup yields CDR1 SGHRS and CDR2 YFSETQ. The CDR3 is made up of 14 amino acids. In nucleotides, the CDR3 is TGCGCCAGCAGCATGGAAGGGGCATACACTGAAGCTTTCTTT. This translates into CASSMEGAYTEAFF. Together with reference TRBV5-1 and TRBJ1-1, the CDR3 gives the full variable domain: KAGVTQTPRYLIKTRGQQVTLSCSPISGHRSVSWYQQTPGQGLQFLFEYFSETQRNKGNFPGRFSGRQFSNSRSEMNVSTLELGDSALYLCASSMEGAYTEAFFGQGTRLTVV.

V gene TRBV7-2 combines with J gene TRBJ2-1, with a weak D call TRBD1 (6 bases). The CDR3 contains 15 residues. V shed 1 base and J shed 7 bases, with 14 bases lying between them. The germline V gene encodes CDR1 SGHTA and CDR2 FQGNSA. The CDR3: CASSLVTGFGNEQFF. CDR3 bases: TGTGCCAGCAGCTTAGTTACAGGGTTCGGGAATGAGCAGTTCTTC.

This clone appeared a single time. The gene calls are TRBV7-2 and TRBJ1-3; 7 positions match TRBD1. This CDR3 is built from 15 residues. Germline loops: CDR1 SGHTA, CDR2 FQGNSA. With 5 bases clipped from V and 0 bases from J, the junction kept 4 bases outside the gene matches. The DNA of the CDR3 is TGTGCCAGCAGCACGGACAGGTCCTCTGGAAACACCATATATTTT. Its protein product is CASSTDRSSGNTIYF.

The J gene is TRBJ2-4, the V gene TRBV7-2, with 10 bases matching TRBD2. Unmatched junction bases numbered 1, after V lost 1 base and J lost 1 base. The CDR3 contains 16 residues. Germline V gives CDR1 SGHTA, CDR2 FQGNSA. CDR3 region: CASSLVAGGAKNIQYF. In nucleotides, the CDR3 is TGTGCCAGCAGCTTAGTAGCGGGGGGTGCCAAAAACATTCAGTACTTC.

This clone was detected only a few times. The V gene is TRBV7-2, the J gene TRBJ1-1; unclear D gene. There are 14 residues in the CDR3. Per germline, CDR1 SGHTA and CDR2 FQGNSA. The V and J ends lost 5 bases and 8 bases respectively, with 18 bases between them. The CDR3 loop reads CASSIQGRGSEAFF. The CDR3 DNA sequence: TGTGCCAGCAGCATTCAAGGACGGGGATCCGAAGCTTTCTTT.

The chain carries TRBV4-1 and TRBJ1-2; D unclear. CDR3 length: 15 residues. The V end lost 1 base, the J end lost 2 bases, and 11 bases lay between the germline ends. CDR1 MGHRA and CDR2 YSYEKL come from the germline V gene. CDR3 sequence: CASSQAPSDNYGYTF. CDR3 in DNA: TGCGCCAGCAGCCAAGCCCCATCTGACAACTATGGCTACACCTTC.

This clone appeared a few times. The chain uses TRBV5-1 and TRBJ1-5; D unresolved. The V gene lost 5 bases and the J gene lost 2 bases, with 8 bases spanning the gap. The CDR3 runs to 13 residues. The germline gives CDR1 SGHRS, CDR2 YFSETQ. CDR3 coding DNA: TGCGCCAGCAGGGCCAGCGGCAATCAGCCCCAGCATTTT. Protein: CASRASGNQPQHF.

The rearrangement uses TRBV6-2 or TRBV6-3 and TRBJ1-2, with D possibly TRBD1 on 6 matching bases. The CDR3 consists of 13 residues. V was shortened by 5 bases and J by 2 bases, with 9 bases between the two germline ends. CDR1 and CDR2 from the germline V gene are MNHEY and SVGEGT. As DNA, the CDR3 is TGTGCCAGCAGTCGACAGGCGAACTATGGCTACACCTTC. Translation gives CASSRQANYGYTF.

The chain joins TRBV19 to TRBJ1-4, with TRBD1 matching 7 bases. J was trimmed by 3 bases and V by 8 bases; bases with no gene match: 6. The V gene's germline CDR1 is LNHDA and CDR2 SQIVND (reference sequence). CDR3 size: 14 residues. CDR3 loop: CASLDRRANEKLFF. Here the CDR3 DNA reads TGTGCCAGTCTGGACAGGAGGGCTAATGAAAAACTGTTTTTT.

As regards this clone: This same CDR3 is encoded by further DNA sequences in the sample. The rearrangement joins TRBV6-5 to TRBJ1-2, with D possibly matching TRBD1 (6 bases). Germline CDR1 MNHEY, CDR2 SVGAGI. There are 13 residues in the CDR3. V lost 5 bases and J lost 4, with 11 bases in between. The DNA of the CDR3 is TGTGCCAGCAGTACTCGGGGGCCCTATGGCTACACCTTC. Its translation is CASSTRGPYGYTF.

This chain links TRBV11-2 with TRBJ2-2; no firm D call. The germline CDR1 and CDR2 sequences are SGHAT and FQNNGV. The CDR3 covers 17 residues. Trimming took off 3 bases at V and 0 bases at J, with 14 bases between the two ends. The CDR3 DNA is TGTGCCAGCAGCTTCGTTCGAGTTGGAGCGAACACCGGGGAGCTGTTTTTT. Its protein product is CASSFVRVGANTGELFF. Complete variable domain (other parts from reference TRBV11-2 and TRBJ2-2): EAGVAQSPRYKIIEKRQSVAFWCNPISGHATLYWYQQILGQGPKLLIQFQNNGVVDDSQLPKDRFSAERLKGVDSTLKIQPAKLEDSAVYLCASSFVRVGANTGELFFGEGSRLTVL.